This is a list of T cell receptor beta chains from one sample in a study of metastatic and nonmetastatic thyroid tumors. TCRdb re-called clones from the PCR reads using MiXCR. Among 5,000 to 7,500 clones, approximately 33% were seen once, and the ten largest hold around 17%. The sequencing input was adjacent normal tissue. The receptors were sampled from a female donor with papillary thyroid cancer or a benign thyroid nodule (not recorded which). Some clones in this sample may be carry-over from other donors' samples. Each CDR3 is given with its conserved first and last residue. A D gene is named only where the DNA matches it firmly.

D gene,J gene,V gene,CDR3 protein
NA,TRBJ1-5,TRBV27,CASSLSLNSNQPQHF
NA,TRBJ2-1,TRBV2,CASRITGLNYNEQFF
NA,TRBJ1-1,TRBV7-8,CASSPAGRQHEAFF
TRBD1,TRBJ2-7,TRBV19,CASSRWTGESEQYF
NA,TRBJ2-1,TRBV20-1,CSADLGSVDEQFF
NA,TRBJ2-2,TRBV5-1,CASSFGHRDLTGELFF
NA,TRBJ2-3,TRBV27,CASSSEGWLETQYF
NA,TRBJ2-7,TRBV28,CASSLNRDHYEQYF
TRBD1,TRBJ1-6,TRBV18,CASSPGTGIGSPLHF
TRBD1,TRBJ2-2,TRBV12-3/TRBV12-4,CASSFIQGENTGELFF
NA,TRBJ2-7,TRBV11-1,CASSPPTGQGFYEQYF
TRBD1,TRBJ1-3,TRBV11-2,CASSSSTGATGNTIYF
TRBD2,TRBJ2-3,TRBV27,CASSFGTSDRTDTQYF
NA,TRBJ1-4,TRBV4-1,CASSQDRTPPGKLFF
TRBD1,TRBJ2-1,TRBV7-9,CASRVGTANEQFF
TRBD2,TRBJ2-1,TRBV11-2,CASSPGLAVGNEQFF
NA,TRBJ2-2,TRBV19,CASSPGGGHGELFF